Sequencing of this T cell receptor (beta chain) was carried out in a study of read filtering for tumor transcriptome and immune sequencing. Study summary: Whole-transcriptome libraries were prepared after DNase treatment.

From approximately 400 ng of RNA, a library with molecular barcoded alpha/delta and beta/gamma adaptors was made. TCRdb reanalysed the reads using MiXCR and keeps one entry per CDR3 protein. The table records about 86,000 distinct CDR3 sequences, over 9% of them present only once. This clonotype was observed many times. The CDR3 is made up of 17 amino acids. V was cut by 0 bases and J by 0 bases, with 10 bases left in between. CDR1 is SGDLS and CDR2 is YYNGEE in the germline V gene. What was sequenced was a population of CD138-negative cells sorted from bone marrow. This chain joins TRBV9 and TRBJ2-6, with D tentatively TRBD2 (5 bases). This receptor was obtained from a donor at least 40 years old with multiple myeloma. The CDR3 bases are TGTGCCAGCAGCGTAGAAGCGGTCCCCTCTGGGGCCAACGTCCTGACTTTC. Protein: CASSVEAVPSGANVLTF.